A selection of T cell receptor beta chains follows, all from one sample in a study of blood T cell repertoires in COVID-19. Libraries were prepared by immunoSEQ multiplex PCR; TCRdb keeps only in-frame clonotypes and omits some of them. Of about 170,000 clones listed, 80% to 95% are singletons. Material: peripheral blood. These receptors all stem from a woman between 50 and 59 years old with acute or convalescent COVID-19. Both conserved end residues are part of each CDR3. A D gene is named only where the DNA matches it firmly. Clone size is stated in some rows and not others, as once, few, many or a class when expanded.

v_call,j_call,d_call,clone_size,cdr3_aa,cdr3_nt
TRBV5-4,TRBJ2-7,TRBD1,NA,CASSFGTGISYEQYF,TGTGCCAGCAGCTTCGGGACAGGTATTTCCTACGAGCAGTACTTC
TRBV7-9,TRBJ2-7,TRBD2,once,CASSPGLAATYEQYF,TGTGCCAGCAGCCCCGGGCTAGCGGCCACCTACGAGCAGTACTTC
TRBV4-1,TRBJ2-7,TRBD2,NA,CASSQYIAGAYEQYF,TGCGCCAGCAGCCAGTATATAGCGGGGGCCTACGAGCAGTACTTC
TRBV19,TRBJ1-5,NA,few,CASSEGRSNQPQHF,TGTGCCAGTAGTGAGGGCAGGTCCAATCAGCCCCAGCATTTT
TRBV19,TRBJ1-6,NA,NA,CASSMILRGGNSPLHF,TGTGCCAGTAGTATGATTCTGAGGGGAGGGAATTCACCCCTCCACTTT
TRBV6-2/TRBV6-3,TRBJ2-1,NA,NA,CASSYAERVNNEQFF,TGTGCCAGCAGTTACGCCGAGCGGGTGAACAATGAGCAGTTCTTC
TRBV14,TRBJ2-7,NA,NA,CASSLKLAASYEQYF,TGTGCCAGCAGCCTCAAGTTAGCGGCATCGTACGAGCAGTACTTC
TRBV6-1,TRBJ2-3,NA,once,CASSDPRGLSTDTQYF,TGTGCCAGCAGTGACCCGCGGGGCCTTAGCACAGATACGCAGTATTTT
TRBV12-3/TRBV12-4,TRBJ2-5,NA,NA,CASSLRERETQYF,TGTGCCAGCAGTTTGAGGGAGAGGGAGACCCAGTACTTC
TRBV30,TRBJ2-5,TRBD2,NA,CAWSPWTSGIYETQYF,TGTGCCTGGAGTCCATGGACTAGCGGGATCTACGAGACCCAGTACTTC
TRBV27,TRBJ2-1,TRBD1,NA,CASSLRDRGPEQFF,TGTGCCAGCAGTTTACGGGACAGGGGGCCTGAGCAGTTCTTC
TRBV19,TRBJ1-2,NA,NA,CASSIQGGYTF,TGTGCCAGTAGTATACAGGGTGGCTACACCTTC
TRBV6-4,TRBJ1-5,TRBD1,once,CASGDRGPQPQHF,TGTGCCAGCGGGGACAGGGGGCCTCAGCCCCAGCATTTT
TRBV3-1/TRBV3-2,TRBJ1-1,NA,NA,CASSQDRWQGRSNTEAFF,TGTGCCAGCAGCCAAGATAGGTGGCAGGGAAGATCGAACACTGAAGCTTTCTTT
TRBV19,TRBJ2-2,TRBD1,NA,CASSRGQGVVGELFF,TGTGCCAGTAGCCGGGGACAGGGGGTTGTCGGGGAGCTGTTTTTT
TRBV7-2,TRBJ2-5,NA,NA,CASSLAPTKETQYF,TGTGCCAGCAGCTTAGCGCCGACTAAAGAGACCCAGTACTTC
TRBV10-3,TRBJ2-1,TRBD2,NA,CATGTSGPYNEQFF,TGTGCCACAGGGACTAGCGGGCCGTACAATGAGCAGTTCTTC
TRBV28,TRBJ2-1,TRBD2,NA,CASSLALAGGGEQFF,TGTGCCAGCAGTTTAGCGCTAGCGGGGGGGGGTGAGCAGTTCTTC
TRBV6-4,TRBJ1-2,TRBD1,NA,CASSRDRGLGYTF,TGTGCCAGCAGCCGGGACAGGGGGCTTGGCTACACCTTC
TRBV7-2,TRBJ1-4,NA,NA,CASSSSLTGATEKLFF,TGTGCCAGCAGCTCATCGCTGACAGGTGCCACCGAAAAACTGTTTTTT
TRBV7-9,TRBJ1-5,NA,NA,CASSLSGDQPQHF,TGTGCCAGCAGCTTATCGGGGGATCAGCCCCAGCATTTT
TRBV18,TRBJ2-2,NA,NA,CASSPLQTGTGELFF,TGTGCCAGCTCACCCCTTCAAACGGGCACCGGGGAGCTGTTTTTT
TRBV30,TRBJ1-6,NA,once,CASSGWPGVNSPLHF,TGTGCCTCCTCAGGGTGGCCAGGGGTGAATTCACCCCTCCACTTT
TRBV5-1,TRBJ1-6,TRBD1,NA,CATRDRGNSPLHF,TGCGCCACCAGGGACAGGGGGAATTCACCCCTCCACTTT
TRBV5-5,TRBJ1-2,NA,NA,CASSLAKGGGYTF,TGTGCCAGCAGCTTGGCCAAAGGGGGTGGCTACACCTTC
TRBV5-4,TRBJ2-7,TRBD2,NA,CASSLALAGVYEQYF,TGTGCCAGCAGCTTGGCACTAGCGGGAGTCTACGAGCAGTACTTC
TRBV7-9,TRBJ1-1,NA,NA,CASSFYTNTEAFF,TGTGCCAGCAGCTTCTATACCAACACTGAAGCTTTCTTT
TRBV27,TRBJ1-2,NA,NA,CASSSQGPGGGYTF,TGTGCCAGCAGTTCCCAAGGACCGGGAGGGGGCTACACCTTC
TRBV19,TRBJ2-4,NA,NA,CASSSPGWDIQYF,TGTGCCAGTTCCTCTCCGGGGTGGGACATTCAGTACTTC
TRBV11-2,TRBJ2-1,NA,NA,CASSLVRASYEQFF,TGTGCCAGCAGCTTAGTCCGGGCTAGCTATGAGCAGTTCTTC
TRBV2,TRBJ2-3,TRBD2,NA,CASSPGGGSGIFTDTQYF,TGTGCCAGCAGCCCCGGAGGGGGTAGCGGGATCTTCACAGATACGCAGTATTTT
TRBV6-5,TRBJ1-2,TRBD1,NA,CASSRDSNYGYTF,TGTGCCAGCAGTAGGGACAGCAACTATGGCTACACCTTC
TRBV5-6,TRBJ2-5,NA,NA,CASSLQLVEETQYF,TGTGCCAGCAGCTTGCAATTAGTAGAAGAGACCCAGTACTTC
TRBV4-2,TRBJ1-6,NA,few,CASSQGSILGISPLHF,TGTGCCAGCAGCCAAGGTTCGATACTAGGGATTTCACCCCTCCACTTT
TRBV5-6,TRBJ2-7,TRBD1,NA,CASSLGRDRAEF,TGTGCCAGCAGCTTGGGCCGGGACAGGGCGGAATTC
TRBV10-3,TRBJ1-4,NA,NA,CAIASGWGVNEKLFF,TGTGCCATCGCCTCTGGGTGGGGAGTGAACGAAAAACTGTTTTTT
TRBV9,TRBJ2-6,TRBD2,NA,CASSVATGGFAGANVLTF,TGTGCCAGCAGCGTAGCTACGGGGGGGTTCGCTGGGGCCAACGTCCTGACTTTC
TRBV19,TRBJ1-2,TRBD1,NA,CASSTPDRGSGGYTF,TGTGCCAGTAGTACGCCGGACAGGGGGTCCGGTGGCTACACCTTC
TRBV21-1,TRBJ1-5,NA,NA,CATLFGGGWNQPQHF,TGTGCCACCCTGTTTGGGGGGGGGTGGAATCAGCCCCAGCATTTT
TRBV5-1,TRBJ2-1,TRBD1,NA,CASSSGGQGLNEQFF,TGCGCCAGCAGCTCGGGGGGACAGGGGTTGAATGAGCAGTTCTTC
TRBV4-1,TRBJ1-4,TRBD1,NA,CASSQEGRGYEKLFF,TGCGCCAGCAGCCAGGAGGGCAGGGGGTATGAAAAACTGTTTTTT